This T cell receptor (beta chain) originates from a study of blood T cell repertoires in COVID-19. The overall study: From T cells, B-cell-depleted T cells, or PBMCs came the material, which was cDNA or gDNA.

Sequencing used immunoSEQ multiplex PCR; TCRdb keeps in-frame clones, though not all of them. The table shows roughly 200,000 clones, with approximately 87% occurring only once. Germline CDR1 SGHAT, CDR2 FQNNGV. J was trimmed by 5 bases and V by 1 base; bases with no gene match: 0. The CDR3 has 13 residues. The sequencing sample was made of peripheral blood. The receptor was derived from a woman under 30 who had recovered from COVID-19. This sequence joins TRBV11-2 and TRBJ2-5; TRBD2 agrees at 8 bases. CDR3 sequence (DNA): TGTGCCAGCAGCTTAGGCGGGGGGGAGACCCAGTACTTC. The encoded protein is CASSLGGGETQYF.